Listed below are T cell receptor beta chains from one sample, sequenced in a study of T cell changes during pregnancy in multiple sclerosis. Sequenced by immunoSEQ multiplex PCR; TCRdb stores in-frame clones only, minus some. The table lists more than 50,000 clones, 89% of them singletons. This sample comprised peripheral blood, obtained in the first trimester of pregnancy. Receptors were obtained from a female donor with multiple sclerosis, enrolled in a pregnancy study. Each CDR3 is given with its conserved first and last residue. Fields, in order: V gene, J gene, D gene, CDR3 protein. The D gene is left open where the match is weak.

v_call: TRBV7-8
j_call: TRBJ1-4
d_call: TRBD1
cdr3_aa: CASSSQGAGEKLFF

v_call: TRBV27
j_call: TRBJ1-2
d_call: -
cdr3_aa: CASSLGGGHYGYTF

v_call: TRBV7-3
j_call: TRBJ1-2
d_call: TRBD1
cdr3_aa: CASSPGQGASYGYTF

v_call: TRBV18
j_call: TRBJ1-1
d_call: TRBD1
cdr3_aa: CASSRRTGARAAFF

v_call: TRBV6-4
j_call: TRBJ1-1
d_call: TRBD1
cdr3_aa: CASSEKGAWNTEAFF

v_call: TRBV14
j_call: TRBJ2-5
d_call: TRBD1
cdr3_aa: CASSQGQGWIETQYF

v_call: TRBV19
j_call: TRBJ1-1
d_call: -
cdr3_aa: CASSISPVMNTEAFF

v_call: TRBV10-1
j_call: TRBJ1-1
d_call: -
cdr3_aa: CASTRDMNTEAFF

v_call: TRBV10-3
j_call: TRBJ2-7
d_call: TRBD1
cdr3_aa: CAIRAGTGGVASSYEQYF

v_call: TRBV10-2
j_call: TRBJ2-7
d_call: TRBD1
cdr3_aa: CASSEGGQGGSYEQYF

v_call: TRBV28
j_call: TRBJ2-7
d_call: -
cdr3_aa: CASSLPDSSSYEQYF

v_call: TRBV5-1
j_call: TRBJ2-7
d_call: -
cdr3_aa: CASRPAGHTYEQYF

v_call: TRBV5-6
j_call: TRBJ2-3
d_call: TRBD1
cdr3_aa: CASSLLGQGADTQYF

v_call: TRBV5-4
j_call: TRBJ1-1
d_call: -
cdr3_aa: CASSRQADTEAFF

v_call: TRBV5-1
j_call: TRBJ2-5
d_call: -
cdr3_aa: CASSLEGGSQETQYF

v_call: TRBV4-1
j_call: TRBJ2-3
d_call: TRBD1
cdr3_aa: CASSQEGTGGVTDTQYF

v_call: TRBV2
j_call: TRBJ1-5
d_call: -
cdr3_aa: CASSEAQGWGNQPQHF

v_call: TRBV5-1
j_call: TRBJ2-1
d_call: TRBD1
cdr3_aa: CASSPTGVGEQFF

v_call: TRBV10-3
j_call: TRBJ2-3
d_call: TRBD2
cdr3_aa: CAIRGRTLDLAGEPTDTQYF

v_call: TRBV19
j_call: TRBJ2-6
d_call: -
cdr3_aa: CASSIEGRTQVLTF

v_call: TRBV29-1
j_call: TRBJ1-1
d_call: -
cdr3_aa: CSVVWLEWQGNTEAFF

v_call: TRBV5-1
j_call: TRBJ2-5
d_call: TRBD2
cdr3_aa: CASSGTLAGYMPGQETQYF

v_call: TRBV2
j_call: TRBJ1-5
d_call: -
cdr3_aa: CASTPEGGTASNQPQHF

v_call: TRBV7-9
j_call: TRBJ2-5
d_call: -
cdr3_aa: CASSLNREIETQYF

v_call: TRBV4-3
j_call: TRBJ1-1
d_call: -
cdr3_aa: CASSHHAFPSTRQARLEAFF

v_call: TRBV5-6
j_call: TRBJ2-3
d_call: -
cdr3_aa: CASRGLEDTQYF

v_call: TRBV28
j_call: TRBJ2-1
d_call: -
cdr3_aa: CASSLSGAGVGLRSYNEQFF

v_call: TRBV15
j_call: TRBJ1-2
d_call: TRBD1
cdr3_aa: CATSRDRAGGSFGYTF

v_call: TRBV21-1
j_call: TRBJ2-7
d_call: -
cdr3_aa: CASSKEIGTLPYEQYF

v_call: TRBV25-1
j_call: TRBJ2-5
d_call: TRBD2
cdr3_aa: CASSEGTTGGKTQYF

v_call: TRBV28
j_call: TRBJ1-2
d_call: -
cdr3_aa: CASSTRGRGYTF

v_call: TRBV27
j_call: TRBJ2-3
d_call: TRBD2
cdr3_aa: CASSSLAGGMTDTQYF

v_call: TRBV10-1
j_call: TRBJ2-7
d_call: -
cdr3_aa: CASSAARGYEQYF

v_call: TRBV6-1
j_call: TRBJ2-1
d_call: -
cdr3_aa: CASSTTGGEQFF

v_call: TRBV19
j_call: TRBJ1-4
d_call: TRBD1
cdr3_aa: CASSIFGQGGEKLFF

v_call: TRBV5-6
j_call: TRBJ1-1
d_call: -
cdr3_aa: CASSPGSNEAFF

v_call: TRBV7-9
j_call: TRBJ1-2
d_call: TRBD1
cdr3_aa: CASSLEGGAPITYGYTF

v_call: TRBV19
j_call: TRBJ1-2
d_call: -
cdr3_aa: CASSMTPGFYGYTF

v_call: TRBV6-5
j_call: TRBJ2-5
d_call: -
cdr3_aa: CASSYGTLQETQYF

v_call: TRBV7-2
j_call: TRBJ1-4
d_call: -
cdr3_aa: CASREGHTEKLFF

v_call: TRBV6-4
j_call: TRBJ2-7
d_call: -
cdr3_aa: CAPTRAGALYEQYF

v_call: TRBV6-6
j_call: TRBJ2-2
d_call: -
cdr3_aa: CASSTAGAGNTGELFF

v_call: TRBV9
j_call: TRBJ1-2
d_call: -
cdr3_aa: CASSVVALWEWGDYGYTF

v_call: TRBV2
j_call: TRBJ1-5
d_call: -
cdr3_aa: CASRLGGSSNQPQHF

v_call: TRBV2
j_call: TRBJ1-5
d_call: -
cdr3_aa: CASSEFRGSQPQHF

v_call: TRBV5-1
j_call: TRBJ2-3
d_call: -
cdr3_aa: CASSFLASETDTQYF

v_call: TRBV13
j_call: TRBJ2-4
d_call: TRBD2
cdr3_aa: CASSPHTAGTSVANIQYF

v_call: TRBV5-1
j_call: TRBJ1-3
d_call: -
cdr3_aa: CASRGTNSGNTIYF

v_call: TRBV25-1
j_call: TRBJ1-4
d_call: TRBD1
cdr3_aa: CASSAAWTGWEKLFF

v_call: TRBV5-4
j_call: TRBJ1-1
d_call: TRBD1
cdr3_aa: CASIQAGTGGKLSTEAFF

v_call: TRBV27
j_call: TRBJ1-3
d_call: -
cdr3_aa: CASSADGFSGNTIYF

v_call: TRBV30
j_call: TRBJ1-5
d_call: -
cdr3_aa: CAWSRDTDQPQHF

v_call: TRBV30
j_call: TRBJ2-5
d_call: TRBD2
cdr3_aa: CAWQTGTSGRETQYF

v_call: TRBV7-2
j_call: TRBJ2-1
d_call: TRBD2
cdr3_aa: CASSLAGLAGGGEQFF

v_call: TRBV11-2
j_call: TRBJ2-7
d_call: TRBD1
cdr3_aa: CASSLGQVEYEQYF

v_call: TRBV19
j_call: TRBJ1-2
d_call: -
cdr3_aa: CASTYNYGYTF

v_call: TRBV7-9
j_call: TRBJ1-4
d_call: TRBD1
cdr3_aa: CASSLGRTGDEKLFF